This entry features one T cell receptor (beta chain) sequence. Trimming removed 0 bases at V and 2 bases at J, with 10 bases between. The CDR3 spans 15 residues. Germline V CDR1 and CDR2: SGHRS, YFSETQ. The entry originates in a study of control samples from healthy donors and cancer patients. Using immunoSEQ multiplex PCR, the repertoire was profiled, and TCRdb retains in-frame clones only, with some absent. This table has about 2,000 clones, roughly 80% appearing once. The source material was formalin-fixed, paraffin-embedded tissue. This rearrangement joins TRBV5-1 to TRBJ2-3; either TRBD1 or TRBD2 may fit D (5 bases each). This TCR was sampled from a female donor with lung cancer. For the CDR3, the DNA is TGCGCCAGCAGCTTGGGGGACCTCCCCACAGATACGCAGTATTTT. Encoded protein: CASSLGDLPTDTQYF.